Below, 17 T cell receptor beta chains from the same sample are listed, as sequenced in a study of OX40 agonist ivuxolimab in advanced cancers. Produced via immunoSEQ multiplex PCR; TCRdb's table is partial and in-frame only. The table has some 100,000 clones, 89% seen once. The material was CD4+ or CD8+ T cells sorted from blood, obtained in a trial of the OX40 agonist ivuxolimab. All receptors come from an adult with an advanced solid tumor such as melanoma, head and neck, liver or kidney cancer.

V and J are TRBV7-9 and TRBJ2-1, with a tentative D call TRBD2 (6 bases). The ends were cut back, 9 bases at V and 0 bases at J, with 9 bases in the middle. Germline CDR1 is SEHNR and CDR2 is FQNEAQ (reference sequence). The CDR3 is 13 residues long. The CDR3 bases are TGTGCCAGTCGGGAGCTCTCCTACAATGAGCAGTTCTTC. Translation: CASRELSYNEQFF.

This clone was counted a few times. The CDR3 reads CASSIVGGGQPQHF. The CDR3 DNA follows: TGTGCCAGTAGTATAGTGGGAGGAGGTCAGCCCCAGCATTTT. This rearrangement joins TRBV19 to TRBJ1-5; D unclear. Germline values: CDR1 LNHDA, CDR2 SQIVND (reference sequence). V lost 1 base to trimming and J lost 6 bases, with 10 bases between them. CDR3 length equals 14 residues.

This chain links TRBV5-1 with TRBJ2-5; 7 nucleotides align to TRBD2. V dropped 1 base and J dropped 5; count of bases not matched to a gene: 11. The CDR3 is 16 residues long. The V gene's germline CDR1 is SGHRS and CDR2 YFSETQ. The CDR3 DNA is TGCGCCAGCAGCTTGTCCTCCGGGAGGAAGGGGGAGACCCAGTACTTC. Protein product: CASSLSSGRKGETQYF.

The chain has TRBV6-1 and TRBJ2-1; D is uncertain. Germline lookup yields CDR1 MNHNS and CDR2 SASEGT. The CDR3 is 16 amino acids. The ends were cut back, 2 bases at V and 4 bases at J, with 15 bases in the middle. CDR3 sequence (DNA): TGTGCCAGCAGTGAAAACCCTCTTTTGGGGTACAATGAGCAGTTCTTC. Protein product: CASSENPLLGYNEQFF.

CDR3 protein: CASSKHQRQGAGYTF. In DNA form, the CDR3 reads TGTGCCAGCAGCAAACACCAACGACAGGGTGCGGGCTACACCTTC. V gene TRBV27 combines with J gene TRBJ1-2; TRBD1 aligns across 7 bases. The germline CDR1 and CDR2 sequences are MNHEY and SMNVEV (reference sequence). V lost 6 bases, J lost 8 bases, and 15 bases stayed unmatched. The CDR3 runs to 15 residues.

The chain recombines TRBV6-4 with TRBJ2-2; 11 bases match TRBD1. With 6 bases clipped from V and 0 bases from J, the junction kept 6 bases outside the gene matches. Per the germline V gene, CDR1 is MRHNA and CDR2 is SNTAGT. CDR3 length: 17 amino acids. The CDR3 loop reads CASSGDRGIANTGELFF. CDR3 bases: TGTGCCAGCAGCGGGGACAGGGGGATCGCGAACACCGGGGAGCTGTTTTTT.

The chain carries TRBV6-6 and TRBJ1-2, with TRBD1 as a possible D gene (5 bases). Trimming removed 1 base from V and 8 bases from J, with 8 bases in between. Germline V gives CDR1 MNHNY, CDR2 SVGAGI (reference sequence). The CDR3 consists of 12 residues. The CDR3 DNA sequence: TGTGCCAGCAGTTACTGGGGCGGAGGCTACACCTTC. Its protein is CASSYWGGGYTF.

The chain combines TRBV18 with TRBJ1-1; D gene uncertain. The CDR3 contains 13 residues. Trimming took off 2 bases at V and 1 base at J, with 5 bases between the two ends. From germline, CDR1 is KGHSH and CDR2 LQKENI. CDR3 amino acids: CASSPSGNTEAFF. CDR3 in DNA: TGTGCCAGCTCACCATCAGGGAACACTGAAGCTTTCTTT. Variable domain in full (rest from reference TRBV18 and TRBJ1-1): NAGVMQNPRHLVRRRGQEARLRCSPMKGHSHVYWYRQLPEEGLKFMVYLQKENIIDESGMPKERFSAEFPKEGPSILRIQQVVRGDSAAYFCASSPSGNTEAFFGQGTRLTVV.

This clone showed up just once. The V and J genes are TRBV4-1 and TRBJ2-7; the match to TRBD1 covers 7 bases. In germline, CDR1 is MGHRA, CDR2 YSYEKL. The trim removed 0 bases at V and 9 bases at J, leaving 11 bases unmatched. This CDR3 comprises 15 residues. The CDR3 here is CASSQDISEGAVQYF. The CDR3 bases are TGCGCCAGCAGCCAAGATATTAGTGAGGGGGCGGTGCAGTACTTC.

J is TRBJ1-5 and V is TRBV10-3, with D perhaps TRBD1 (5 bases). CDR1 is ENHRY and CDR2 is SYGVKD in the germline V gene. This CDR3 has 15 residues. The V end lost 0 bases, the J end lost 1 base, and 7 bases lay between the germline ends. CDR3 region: CAISESRGSNQPQHF. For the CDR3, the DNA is TGTGCCATCAGTGAGTCGAGGGGAAGCAATCAGCCCCAGCATTTT.

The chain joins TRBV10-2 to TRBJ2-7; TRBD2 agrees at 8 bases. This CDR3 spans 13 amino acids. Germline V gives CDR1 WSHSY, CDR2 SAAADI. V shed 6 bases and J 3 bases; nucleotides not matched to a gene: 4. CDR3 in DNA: TGCGCCAGCAGCCTAGCGGGCGACTACGAGCAGTACTTC. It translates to CASSLAGDYEQYF.

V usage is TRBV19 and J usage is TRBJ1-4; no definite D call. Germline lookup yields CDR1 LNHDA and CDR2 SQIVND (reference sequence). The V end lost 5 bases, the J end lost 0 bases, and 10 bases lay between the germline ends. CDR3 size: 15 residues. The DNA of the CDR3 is TGTGCCAGTAGTGCACCTAGCTCAACTAATGAAAAACTGTTTTTT. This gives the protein CASSAPSSTNEKLFF.

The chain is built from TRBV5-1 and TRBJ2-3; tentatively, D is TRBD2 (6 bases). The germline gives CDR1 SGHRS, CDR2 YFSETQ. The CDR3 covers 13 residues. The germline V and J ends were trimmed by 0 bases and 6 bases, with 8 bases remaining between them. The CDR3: CASSLDGGDTQYF. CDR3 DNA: TGCGCCAGCAGCTTGGATGGGGGGGATACGCAGTATTTT.

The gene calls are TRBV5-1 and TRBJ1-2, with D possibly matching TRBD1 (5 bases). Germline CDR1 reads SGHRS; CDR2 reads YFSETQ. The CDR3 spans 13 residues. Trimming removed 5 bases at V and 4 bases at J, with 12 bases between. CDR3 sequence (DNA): TGCGCCAGCAGTCTGGGGCCCTCCTATGGCTACACCTTC. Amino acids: CASSLGPSYGYTF.

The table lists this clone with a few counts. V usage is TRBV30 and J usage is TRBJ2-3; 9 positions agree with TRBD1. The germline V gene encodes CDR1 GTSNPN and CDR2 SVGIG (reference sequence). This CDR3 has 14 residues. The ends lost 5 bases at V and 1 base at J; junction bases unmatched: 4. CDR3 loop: CAWFRDRGTDTQYF. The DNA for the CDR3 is TGTGCCTGGTTCCGGGACAGGGGCACAGATACGCAGTATTTT.

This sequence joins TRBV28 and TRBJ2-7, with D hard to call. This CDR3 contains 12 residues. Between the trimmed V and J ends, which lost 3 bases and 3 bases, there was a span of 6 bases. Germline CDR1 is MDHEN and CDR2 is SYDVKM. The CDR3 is CASSFSFYEQYF. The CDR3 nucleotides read TGTGCCAGCAGTTTCTCCTTCTACGAGCAGTACTTC.

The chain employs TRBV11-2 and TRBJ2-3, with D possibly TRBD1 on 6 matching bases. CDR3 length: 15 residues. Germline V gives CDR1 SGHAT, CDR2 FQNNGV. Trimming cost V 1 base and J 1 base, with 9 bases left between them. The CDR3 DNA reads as TGTGCCAGCAGCTTAGTAGGGGGTGGCACAGATACGCAGTATTTT. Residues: CASSLVGGGTDTQYF.